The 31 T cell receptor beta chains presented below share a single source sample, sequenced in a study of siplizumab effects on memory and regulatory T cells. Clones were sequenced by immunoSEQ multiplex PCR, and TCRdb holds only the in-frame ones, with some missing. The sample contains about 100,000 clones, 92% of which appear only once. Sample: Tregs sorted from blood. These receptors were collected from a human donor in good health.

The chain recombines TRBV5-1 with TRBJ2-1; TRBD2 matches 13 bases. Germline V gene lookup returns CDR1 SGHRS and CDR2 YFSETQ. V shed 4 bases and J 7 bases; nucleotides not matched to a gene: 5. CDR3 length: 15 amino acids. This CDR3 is CASSLGLAGKNEQFF. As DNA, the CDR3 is TGCGCCAGCAGCCTGGGACTAGCGGGAAAGAATGAGCAGTTCTTC.

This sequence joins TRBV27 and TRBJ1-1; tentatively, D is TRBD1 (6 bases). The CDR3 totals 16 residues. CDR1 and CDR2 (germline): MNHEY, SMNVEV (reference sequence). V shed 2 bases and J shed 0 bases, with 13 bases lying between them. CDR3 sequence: CASSLRGTNMNTEAFF. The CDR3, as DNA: TGTGCCAGCAGTTTAAGGGGGACAAACATGAACACTGAAGCTTTCTTT.

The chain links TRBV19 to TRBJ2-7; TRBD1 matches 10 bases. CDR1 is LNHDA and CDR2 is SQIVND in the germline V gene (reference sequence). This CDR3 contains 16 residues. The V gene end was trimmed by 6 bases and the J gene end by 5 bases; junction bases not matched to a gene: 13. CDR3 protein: CASRRNTGTGEDEQYF. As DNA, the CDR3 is TGTGCCAGTAGGCGGAACACCGGGACAGGGGAGGACGAGCAGTACTTC.

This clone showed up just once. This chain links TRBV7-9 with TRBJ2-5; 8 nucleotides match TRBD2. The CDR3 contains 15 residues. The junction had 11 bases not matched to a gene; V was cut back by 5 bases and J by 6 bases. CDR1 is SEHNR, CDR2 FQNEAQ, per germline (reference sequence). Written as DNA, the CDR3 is TGTGCCAGCAGCCCGGTGACCAGCGGGAGTAAGACCCAGTACTTC. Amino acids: CASSPVTSGSKTQYF.

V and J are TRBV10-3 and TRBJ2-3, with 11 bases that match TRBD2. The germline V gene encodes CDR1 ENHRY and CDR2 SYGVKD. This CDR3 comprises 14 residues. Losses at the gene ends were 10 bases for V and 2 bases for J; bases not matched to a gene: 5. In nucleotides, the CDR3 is TGTGCCACCACGACTAGCGGGACCACAGATACGCAGTATTTT. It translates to CATTTSGTTDTQYF.

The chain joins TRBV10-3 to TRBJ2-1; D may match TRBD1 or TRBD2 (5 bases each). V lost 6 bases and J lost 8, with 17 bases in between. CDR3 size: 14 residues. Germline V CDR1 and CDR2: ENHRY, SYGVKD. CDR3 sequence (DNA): TGTGCCATCAGGGGCGAGGGGAGCTGGGATGAGCAGTTCTTC. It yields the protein CAIRGEGSWDEQFF.

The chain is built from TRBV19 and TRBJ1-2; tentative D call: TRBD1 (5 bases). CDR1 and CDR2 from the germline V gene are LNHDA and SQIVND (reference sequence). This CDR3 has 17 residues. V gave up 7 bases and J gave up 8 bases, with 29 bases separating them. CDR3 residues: CASNPRWTSPSMEGYTF. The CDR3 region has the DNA TGTGCCAGTAACCCCCGGTGGACATCCCCCTCTATGGAGGGCTACACCTTC. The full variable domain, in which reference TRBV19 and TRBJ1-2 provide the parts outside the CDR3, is DGGITQSPKYLFRKEGQNVTLSCEQNLNHDAMYWYRQDPGQGLRLIYYSQIVNDFQKGDIAEGYSVSREKKESFPLTVTSAQKNPTAFYLCASNPRWTSPSMEGYTFGSGTRLTVV.

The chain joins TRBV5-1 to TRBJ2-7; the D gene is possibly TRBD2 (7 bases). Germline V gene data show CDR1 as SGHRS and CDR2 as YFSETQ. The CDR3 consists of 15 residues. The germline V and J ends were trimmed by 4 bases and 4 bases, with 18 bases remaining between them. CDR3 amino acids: CASSEQQGGGYEQYF. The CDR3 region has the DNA TGCGCCAGCAGCGAGCAACAGGGAGGGGGGTACGAGCAGTACTTC.

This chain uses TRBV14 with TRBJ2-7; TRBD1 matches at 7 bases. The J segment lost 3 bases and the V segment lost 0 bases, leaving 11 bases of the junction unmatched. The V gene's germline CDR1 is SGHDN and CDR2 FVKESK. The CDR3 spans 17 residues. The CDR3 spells CASSQDELFTGVYEQYF. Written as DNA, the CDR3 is TGTGCCAGCAGCCAAGATGAGTTGTTTACAGGGGTCTACGAGCAGTACTTC.

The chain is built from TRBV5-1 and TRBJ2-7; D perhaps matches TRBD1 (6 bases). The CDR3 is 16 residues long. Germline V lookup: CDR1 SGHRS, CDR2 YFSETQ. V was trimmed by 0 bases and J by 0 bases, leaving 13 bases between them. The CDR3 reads CASSLGGGQISYEQYF. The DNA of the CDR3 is TGCGCCAGCAGCTTGGGAGGGGGACAAATCTCCTACGAGCAGTACTTC.

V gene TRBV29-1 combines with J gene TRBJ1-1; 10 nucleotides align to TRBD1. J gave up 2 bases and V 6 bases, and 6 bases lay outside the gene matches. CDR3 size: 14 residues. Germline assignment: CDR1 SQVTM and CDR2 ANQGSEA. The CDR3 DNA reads TGCAGCGTCGGGACAGGGGTACTTAACACTGAAGCTTTCTTT. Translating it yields CSVGTGVLNTEAFF.

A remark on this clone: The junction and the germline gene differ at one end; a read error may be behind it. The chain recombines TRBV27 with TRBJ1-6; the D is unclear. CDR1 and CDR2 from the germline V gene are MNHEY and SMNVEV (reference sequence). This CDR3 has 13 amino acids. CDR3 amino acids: CASSLSMNLPLHF. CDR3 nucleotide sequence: TGTGCCAGCAGTTTATCGATGAATTTACCCCTCCACTTT.

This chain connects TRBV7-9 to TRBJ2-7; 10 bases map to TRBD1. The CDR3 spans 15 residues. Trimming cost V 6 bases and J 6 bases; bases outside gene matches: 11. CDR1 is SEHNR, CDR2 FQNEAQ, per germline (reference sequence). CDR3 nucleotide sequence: TGTGCCAGCAGTCGCGCCGGGACAGGGGCTCTCGAGCAGTACTTC. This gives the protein CASSRAGTGALEQYF.

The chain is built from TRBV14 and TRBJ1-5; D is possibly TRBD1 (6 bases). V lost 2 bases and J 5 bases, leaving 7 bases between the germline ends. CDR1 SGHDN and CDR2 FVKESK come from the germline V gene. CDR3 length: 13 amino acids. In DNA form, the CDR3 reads TGTGCCAGCAGCCAATACAGGGATCAGCCCCAGCATTTT. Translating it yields CASSQYRDQPQHF. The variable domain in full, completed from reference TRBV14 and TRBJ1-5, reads EAGVTQFPSHSVIEKGQTVTLRCDPISGHDNLYWYRRVMGKEIKFLLHFVKESKQDESGMPNNRFLAERTGGTYSTLKVQPAELEDSGVYFCASSQYRDQPQHFGDGTRLSIL.

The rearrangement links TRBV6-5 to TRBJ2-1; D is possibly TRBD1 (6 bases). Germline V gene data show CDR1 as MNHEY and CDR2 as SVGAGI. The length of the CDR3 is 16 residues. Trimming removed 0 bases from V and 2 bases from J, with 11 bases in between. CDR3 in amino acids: CASSYSARGPYNEQFF. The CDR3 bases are TGTGCCAGCAGTTACTCCGCCAGGGGCCCCTACAATGAGCAGTTCTTC.

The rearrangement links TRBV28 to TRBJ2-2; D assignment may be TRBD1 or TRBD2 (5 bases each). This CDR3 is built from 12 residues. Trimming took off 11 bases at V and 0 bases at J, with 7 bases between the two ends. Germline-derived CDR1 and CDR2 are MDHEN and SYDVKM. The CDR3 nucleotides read TGTGCCGGGGGACCGAACACCGGGGAGCTGTTTTTT. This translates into CAGGPNTGELFF.

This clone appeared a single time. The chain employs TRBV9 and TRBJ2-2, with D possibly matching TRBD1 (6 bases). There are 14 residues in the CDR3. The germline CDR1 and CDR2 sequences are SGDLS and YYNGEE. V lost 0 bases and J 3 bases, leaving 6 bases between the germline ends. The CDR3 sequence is CASSVDRDTGELFF. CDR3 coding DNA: TGTGCCAGCAGCGTAGACAGGGACACCGGGGAGCTGTTTTTT. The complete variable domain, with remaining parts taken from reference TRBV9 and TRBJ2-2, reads DSGVTQTPKHLITATGQRVTLRCSPRSGDLSVYWYQQSLDQGLQFLIQYYNGEERAKGNILERFSAQQFPDLHSELNLSSLELGDSALYFCASSVDRDTGELFFGEGSRLTVL.

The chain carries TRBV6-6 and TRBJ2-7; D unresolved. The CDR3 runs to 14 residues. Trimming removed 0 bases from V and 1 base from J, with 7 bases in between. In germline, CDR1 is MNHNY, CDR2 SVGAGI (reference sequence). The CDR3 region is CASSYSTASYEQYF. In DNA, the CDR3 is TGTGCCAGCAGTTACTCGACGGCTTCCTACGAGCAGTACTTC.

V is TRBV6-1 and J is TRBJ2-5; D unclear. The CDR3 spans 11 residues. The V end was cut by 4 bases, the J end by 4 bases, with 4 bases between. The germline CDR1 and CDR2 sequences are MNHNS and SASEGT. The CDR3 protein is CASSAVETQYF. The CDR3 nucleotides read TGTGCCAGCAGTGCTGTAGAGACCCAGTACTTC.

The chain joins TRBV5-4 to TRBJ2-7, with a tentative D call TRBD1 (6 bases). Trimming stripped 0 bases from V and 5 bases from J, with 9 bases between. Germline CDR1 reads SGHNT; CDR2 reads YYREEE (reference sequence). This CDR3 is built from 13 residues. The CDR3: CASSLANRDEQYF. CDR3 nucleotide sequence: TGTGCCAGCAGCTTGGCTAACAGGGACGAGCAGTACTTC.

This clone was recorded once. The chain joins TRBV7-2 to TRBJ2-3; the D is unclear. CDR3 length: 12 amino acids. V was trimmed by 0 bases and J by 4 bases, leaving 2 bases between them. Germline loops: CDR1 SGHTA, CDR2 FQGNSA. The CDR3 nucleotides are TGTGCCAGCAGCTTAGCCGCAGATACGCAGTATTTT. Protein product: CASSLAADTQYF.

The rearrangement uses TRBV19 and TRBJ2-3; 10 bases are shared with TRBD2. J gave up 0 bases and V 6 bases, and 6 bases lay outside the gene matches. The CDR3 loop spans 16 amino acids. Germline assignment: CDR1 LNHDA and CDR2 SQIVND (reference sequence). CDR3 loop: CASSRTSGSSTDTQYF. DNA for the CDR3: TGTGCCAGTAGCAGGACTAGCGGATCTAGCACAGATACGCAGTATTTT.

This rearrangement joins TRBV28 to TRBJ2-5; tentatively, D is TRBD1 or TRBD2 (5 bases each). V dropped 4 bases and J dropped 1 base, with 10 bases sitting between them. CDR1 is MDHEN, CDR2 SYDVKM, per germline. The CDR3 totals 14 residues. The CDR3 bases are TGTGCCAGCAGTTCGCCCGGGACCCAAGAGACCCAGTACTTC. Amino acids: CASSSPGTQETQYF.

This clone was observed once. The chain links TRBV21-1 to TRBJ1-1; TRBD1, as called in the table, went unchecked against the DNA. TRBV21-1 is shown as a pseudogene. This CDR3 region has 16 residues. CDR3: CASSNWAPEGATEAFF. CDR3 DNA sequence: TGTGCCAGCAGCAACTGGGCCCCGGAGGGGGCGACTGAAGCTTTCTTT.

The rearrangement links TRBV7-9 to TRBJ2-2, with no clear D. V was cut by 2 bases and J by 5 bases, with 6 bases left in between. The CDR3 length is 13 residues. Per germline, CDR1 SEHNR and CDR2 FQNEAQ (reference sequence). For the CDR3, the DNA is TGTGCCAGCAGCTTAACCGGGACCGGGGAGCTGTTTTTT. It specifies CASSLTGTGELFF. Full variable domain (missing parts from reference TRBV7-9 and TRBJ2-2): DTGVSQNPRHKITKRGQNVTFRCDPISEHNRLYWYRQTLGQGPEFLTYFQNEAQLEKSRLLSDRFSAERPKGSFSTLEIQRTEQGDSAMYLCASSLTGTGELFFGEGSRLTVL.

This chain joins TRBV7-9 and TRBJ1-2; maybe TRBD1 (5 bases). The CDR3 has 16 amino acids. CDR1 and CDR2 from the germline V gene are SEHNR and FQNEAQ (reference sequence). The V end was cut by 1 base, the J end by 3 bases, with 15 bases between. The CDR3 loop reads CASSLGVGREYYGYTF. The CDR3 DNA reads TGTGCCAGCAGCTTAGGCGTCGGCAGGGAATACTATGGCTACACCTTC.

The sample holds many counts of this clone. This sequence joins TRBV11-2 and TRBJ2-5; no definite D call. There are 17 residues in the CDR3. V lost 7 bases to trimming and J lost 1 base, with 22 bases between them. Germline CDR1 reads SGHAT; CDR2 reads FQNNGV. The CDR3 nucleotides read TGTGCCAGCACCATGGCAGCCCGACGTACCCTCCAAGAGACCCAGTACTTC. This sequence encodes CASTMAARRTLQETQYF. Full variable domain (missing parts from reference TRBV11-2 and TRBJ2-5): EAGVAQSPRYKIIEKRQSVAFWCNPISGHATLYWYQQILGQGPKLLIQFQNNGVVDDSQLPKDRFSAERLKGVDSTLKIQPAKLEDSAVYLCASTMAARRTLQETQYFGPGTRLLVL.

This CDR3 is CASSQFAGQGTSYEQYF. The CDR3 nucleotides read TGCGCCAGCAGCCAATTCGCTGGACAGGGGACCTCCTACGAGCAGTACTTC. The V and J genes are TRBV4-1 and TRBJ2-7, with 9 bases fitting TRBD1. The CDR3 is 17 amino acids. The trim removed 2 bases at V and 0 bases at J, leaving 8 bases unmatched. Per germline, CDR1 MGHRA and CDR2 YSYEKL.

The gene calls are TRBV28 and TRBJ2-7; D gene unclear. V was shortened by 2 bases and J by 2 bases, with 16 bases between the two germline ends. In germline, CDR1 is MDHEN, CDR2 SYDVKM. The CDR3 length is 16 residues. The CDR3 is CASSLIMSSSPYEQYF. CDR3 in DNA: TGTGCCAGCAGTTTAATAATGAGTTCCTCCCCCTACGAGCAGTACTTC.

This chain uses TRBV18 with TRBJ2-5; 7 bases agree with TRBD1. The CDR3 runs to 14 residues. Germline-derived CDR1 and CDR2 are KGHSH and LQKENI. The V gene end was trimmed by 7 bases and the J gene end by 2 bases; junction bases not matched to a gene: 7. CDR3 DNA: TGTGCCAGCTTGCGGACAGGCCAACAAGAGACCCAGTACTTC. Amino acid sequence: CASLRTGQQETQYF.

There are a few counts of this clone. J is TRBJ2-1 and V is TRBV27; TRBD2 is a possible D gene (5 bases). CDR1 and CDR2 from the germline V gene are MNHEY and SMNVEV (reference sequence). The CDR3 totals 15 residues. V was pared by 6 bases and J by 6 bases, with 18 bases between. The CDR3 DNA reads TGTGCCAGCAGCTCACTAGAAGGAGGTTTCAATGAGCAGTTCTTC. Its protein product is CASSSLEGGFNEQFF.